The source of this TCR beta chain is a study of blood T cells in healthy people across ages. On this clonotype: Its specificity is unknown.

A second roughly 7 to 12 cycle PCR used barcoded and J-beta primers. TCRdb fed the 5' RACE reads into MiXCR, producing one record per CDR3 protein. Among about 1.5 million distinct CDR3 sequences listed, about 42% were seen once. There are 13 residues in the CDR3. The V gene end was trimmed by 4 bases and the J gene end by 4 bases; junction bases not matched to a gene: 0. Overall study findings and caveats: Donor CMV infection status was unknown, possibly confounding age-related changes in expanded clonotypes. Both naive CD4+ cell counts and diversity were greater in long-lived donors than in aged donors. As naive T cell percentage varied, TCR beta diversity correlated strongly with it. Older age went with lower TCR beta diversity per million T cells, in a roughly linear way.

The sequenced material came from blood. The sequence came from a woman aged 18-35 years in good health. The rearrangement links TRBV12-3 or TRBV12-4 to TRBJ2-3, with 9 bases identical to TRBD1. The CDR3 DNA reads TGTGCCAGCAGTTGGACAGGGGCAGATACGCAGTATTTT. Translating gives CASSWTGADTQYF.